Each of the 28 T cell receptor beta chains below was sequenced from the same sample in a study of monozygotic twins with inflammatory bowel disease. TCRdb reworked the 5' RACE reads into one entry per CDR3 protein, no DNA. This sample carries about 380,000 distinct CDR3 sequences, with 2.5% to 3% going to the ten biggest clones. Sequencing was performed on blood. These receptors originate from a human donor with ulcerative colitis or Crohn's disease, or a healthy co-twin of an affected twin (not recorded which).

The chain joins TRBV7-2 to TRBJ2-7; TCRdb outputs TRBD1, but without DNA this stays unchecked. In germline, CDR1 is SGHTA, CDR2 FQGNSA. This CDR3 has 16 amino acids. CDR3 residues: CASSLAPQGALREQYF.

V is TRBV20-1 and J is TRBJ1-5. The CDR3 sequence is 14 residues long. Germline CDR1 is DFQATT and CDR2 is SNEGSKA (reference sequence). The CDR3 protein is CSARWQYSNQPQHF.

The J gene is TRBJ2-5, the V gene TRBV20-1. The CDR3 runs to 14 residues. Germline V gene data show CDR1 as DFQATT and CDR2 as SNEGSKA (reference sequence). The CDR3 sequence: CSARDRTRLGTQYF.

The J gene is TRBJ2-7, the V gene TRBV7-2; TCRdb proposes TRBD2, but this gene call is untestable without DNA. Germline lookup yields CDR1 SGHTA and CDR2 FQGNSA. The CDR3 extends over 15 amino acids. The CDR3 loop is CASSYRLAISYEQYF.

The chain's CDR3 is CASSRSRGGYNEQFF. The chain links TRBV7-9 to TRBJ2-1; TCRdb returns TRBD2, unconfirmable since there is no DNA. Germline lookup yields CDR1 SEHNR and CDR2 FQNEAQ (reference sequence). CDR3 length: 15 amino acids.

The genes are TRBV7-9 and TRBJ2-7; TCRdb's D call, TRBD2, is unchecked because there is no DNA. The CDR3 has 14 residues. The germline V gene encodes CDR1 SEHNR and CDR2 FQNEAQ (reference sequence). CDR3 sequence reads: CASSADSFHYEQYF.

The CDR3 is CASSWGQGRGKLFF. V gene TRBV7-2 combines with J gene TRBJ1-4; the D gene TCRdb calls, TRBD1, cannot be checked with no DNA. Germline loops: CDR1 SGHTA, CDR2 FQGNSA. This CDR3 has 14 amino acids.

The CDR3 sequence: CASKGDSYGYTF. The rearrangement joins TRBV19 to TRBJ1-2; without DNA, the TCRdb call of TRBD1 cannot be checked. The germline V gene encodes CDR1 LNHDA and CDR2 SQIVND (reference sequence). The CDR3 runs 12 residues.

The rearrangement links TRBV6-5 to TRBJ2-2. This CDR3 has 15 amino acids. Germline V CDR1 and CDR2: MNHEY, SVGAGI. The CDR3: CASSSRAGLTGELFF.

CDR3 sequence: CASSAGTGLSGANVLTF. The genes are TRBV5-1 and TRBJ2-6; without DNA, the TCRdb call of TRBD1 cannot be checked. The CDR3 contains 17 residues. CDR1 SGHRS and CDR2 YFSETQ come from the germline V gene.

The chain carries TRBV4-2 and TRBJ2-7. CDR3 length: 16 amino acids. Per the germline V gene, CDR1 is LGHNA and CDR2 is YNFKEQ. The CDR3 protein is CASSQALGFSSYEQYF.

The V call is TRBV7-2, the J call TRBJ2-7; the D call of TRBD2 rests on TCRdb alone, since no DNA is present to check it. The CDR3 totals 12 residues. Germline V lookup: CDR1 SGHTA, CDR2 FQGNSA. The CDR3 spells CASSSLRPEQYF.

The V and J genes are TRBV5-1 and TRBJ2-6. The length of the CDR3 is 15 residues. Germline CDR1 SGHRS, CDR2 YFSETQ. CDR3 protein: CASSGQGSGANVLTF. The variable domain in full, with the rest retrieved from reference TRBV5-1 and TRBJ2-6, is KAGVTQTPRYLIKTRGQQVTLSCSPISGHRSVSWYQQTPGQGLQFLFEYFSETQRNKGNFPGRFSGRQFSNSRSEMNVSTLELGDSALYLCASSGQGSGANVLTFGAGSRLTVL.

The V and J genes are TRBV7-2 and TRBJ1-2; absent DNA, TCRdb's TRBD1 call cannot be checked. The CDR3 has 13 amino acids. Germline CDR1 is SGHTA and CDR2 is FQGNSA. CDR3 sequence reads: CASSRAAGIGYTF.

CDR3 in amino acids: CASSPLGNDRSGYEQYF. V is TRBV12-3 or TRBV12-4 and J is TRBJ2-7; the D call from TCRdb, TRBD1, cannot be confirmed without DNA. The CDR3 extends over 17 amino acids.

The V and J genes are TRBV7-3 and TRBJ1-2; TCRdb calls TRBD1, which cannot be checked without DNA. CDR1 is SGHTA, CDR2 FQGTGA, per germline. This CDR3 region has 13 residues. This CDR3 is CASTGSWSYGYTF.

The V and J genes are TRBV7-3 and TRBJ2-1; TCRdb selects TRBD2, and the lack of DNA leaves this call unchecked. In germline, CDR1 is SGHTA, CDR2 FQGTGA. This CDR3 spans 14 amino acids. CDR3 region: CASSPGTAGNEQFF.

V gene TRBV9 combines with J gene TRBJ2-3. CDR3 length equals 12 residues. Germline V gene sequence: CDR1 SGDLS, CDR2 YYNGEE. CDR3: CASSVAYDTQYF.

This CDR3 reads CASSLGAGTLNTEAFF. The J gene is TRBJ1-1, the V gene TRBV5-1. Germline V gives CDR1 SGHRS, CDR2 YFSETQ. CDR3 length equals 16 residues.

The V call is TRBV4-3, the J call TRBJ2-7; TCRdb's D gene call, TRBD1, goes unchecked for lack of DNA. The CDR3 sequence is 16 residues long. Germline V gene sequence: CDR1 LGHNA, CDR2 YSLEER. Here the CDR3 reads CASSQFRDRGAYEQYF.

The gene calls are TRBV18 and TRBJ1-1; TCRdb gives TRBD1 as the D gene, but with no DNA this cannot be confirmed. The V gene's germline CDR1 is KGHSH and CDR2 LQKENI. This CDR3 has 15 amino acids. CDR3 sequence reads: CASSSQGFLNTEAFF.

V is TRBV11-2 and J is TRBJ2-1; TCRdb gives TRBD2 as the D gene, but with no DNA this cannot be confirmed. Germline CDR1 and CDR2: SGHAT and FQNNGV. The CDR3 is 19 residues long. This CDR3 is CASSLRTSGAMSSYNEQFF. Using reference TRBV11-2 and TRBJ2-1 for the parts outside the CDR3, the full variable domain is EAGVAQSPRYKIIEKRQSVAFWCNPISGHATLYWYQQILGQGPKLLIQFQNNGVVDDSQLPKDRFSAERLKGVDSTLKIQPAKLEDSAVYLCASSLRTSGAMSSYNEQFFGPGTRLTVL.

CDR3 residues: CASSWDSGETQYF. The chain has TRBV6-5 and TRBJ2-5; the TCRdb D gene call, TRBD2, has no DNA to confirm it. This CDR3 has 13 residues. Germline V CDR1 and CDR2: MNHEY, SVGAGI.

This rearrangement joins TRBV12-3 or TRBV12-4 to TRBJ2-7; without DNA, the TCRdb call of TRBD1 cannot be checked. This CDR3 spans 14 amino acids. CDR3 amino acids: CASSSRQGEDEQYF.

The rearrangement uses TRBV12-3 or TRBV12-4 and TRBJ2-5. The CDR3 has 15 residues. The CDR3 loop is CASSFAKSYQETQYF.

The V call is TRBV12-2, the J call TRBJ1-5; TCRdb calls TRBD1, which cannot be checked without DNA. TRBV12-2 is noted as a pseudogene. The CDR3 is made up of 14 amino acids. The CDR3 sequence is CASRGAMGNQPQHF.

The rearrangement uses TRBV20-1 and TRBJ2-7; with no DNA, the TCRdb D assignment of TRBD2 cannot be verified. The CDR3 runs to 14 residues. CDR1 DFQATT and CDR2 SNEGSKA come from the germline V gene (reference sequence). CDR3 residues: CSADPSAASYEQYF.

This rearrangement joins TRBV5-1 to TRBJ2-7. The V gene's germline CDR1 is SGHRS and CDR2 YFSETQ. CDR3 length equals 15 residues. CDR3 sequence reads: CASSLETQGPYEQYF.